The 7 T cell receptor beta chains below come from one sample, sequenced in a study of spatial heterogeneity in lung cancer. General study results and limits: Tumor mutation counts were tracked by expanded intratumoral alpha and beta TCR counts.

Noted time point: sample taken at primary tumor resection. TCRdb re-called the 5' RACE reads with MiXCR, one entry per CDR3 protein. The profile shows about 280 distinct CDR3 sequences, approximately 43% of them singletons. These receptors have no identified antigens. The sample was lung tumor tissue, taken at surgery. These receptors came from a male donor with early-stage non-small cell lung cancer.

This chain uses TRBV7-8 with TRBJ2-7; D is possibly TRBD1 or TRBD2 (6 bases each). The CDR3 length is 16 residues. V was cut by 1 base and J by 4 bases, with 17 bases left in between. The germline gives CDR1 SGHVS, CDR2 FQNEAQ. The DNA for the CDR3 is TGTGCCAGCAGCTTAGAAGAGGGGGGTACAAGTTACGAGCAGTACTTC. Protein: CASSLEEGGTSYEQYF. The whole variable domain, filled in from reference TRBV7-8 and TRBJ2-7, reads GAGVSQSPRYKVAKRGQDVALRCDPISGHVSLFWYQQALGQGPEFLTYFQNEAQLDKSGLPSDRFFAERPEGSVSTLKIQRTQQEDSAVYLCASSLEEGGTSYEQYFGPGTRLTVT.

The chain carries TRBV27 and TRBJ2-7, with D unclear. Between the trimmed V and J ends, which lost 1 base and 0 bases, there was a span of 10 bases. CDR3 size: 15 residues. In germline, CDR1 is MNHEY, CDR2 SMNVEV (reference sequence). The CDR3 bases are TGTGCCAGCAGTTTATTGGGTCCATCCTCCTACGAGCAGTACTTC. Translating it yields CASSLLGPSSYEQYF.

The chain has TRBV6-5 and TRBJ2-5; tentatively, D is TRBD1 (6 bases). The V gene lost 2 bases and the J gene lost 9 bases, with 13 bases spanning the gap. Germline CDR1 MNHEY, CDR2 SVGAGI. This CDR3 is built from 13 residues. The CDR3 sequence: CASSYETGSAQYF. The DNA of the CDR3 is TGTGCCAGCAGTTACGAGACAGGTTCGGCCCAGTACTTC.

The chain has TRBV2 and TRBJ1-2; D call uncertain. This CDR3 is built from 13 residues. Germline CDR1 is SNHLY and CDR2 is FYNNEI. The ends were cut back, 8 bases at V and 5 bases at J, with 15 bases in the middle. CDR3 loop: CASQPQDDYGYTF. In DNA, the CDR3 is TGTGCCAGCCAGCCCCAGGACGATTATGGCTACACCTTC. The whole variable domain, filled in from reference TRBV2 and TRBJ1-2, reads EPEVTQTPSHQVTQMGQEVILRCVPISNHLYFYWYRQILGQKVEFLVSFYNNEISEKSEIFDDQFSVERPDGSNFTLKIRSTKLEDSAMYFCASQPQDDYGYTFGSGTRLTVV.

The table lists this clonotype with a few counts. CDR3 sequence (DNA): TGCAGTGCTATAAACAGCCAAGGCGACGAGCAGTACTTC. It is translated as CSAINSQGDEQYF. The chain uses TRBV20-1 and TRBJ2-7; no reliable D call. V lost 4 bases to trimming and J lost 5 bases, with 15 bases between them. The CDR3 length is 13 residues. Germline loops: CDR1 DFQATT, CDR2 SNEGSKA (reference sequence).

The V and J genes are TRBV28 and TRBJ2-7; D gene unclear. The germline gives CDR1 MDHEN, CDR2 SYDVKM. Trimming pared 6 bases from V and 3 bases from J, leaving 18 bases between. The CDR3 loop spans 15 amino acids. CDR3 loop: CASRRALGGGYEQYF. The CDR3 DNA is TGTGCCAGCAGACGGGCCCTCGGTGGCGGCTACGAGCAGTACTTC. Together with reference TRBV28 and TRBJ2-7, the CDR3 gives the full variable domain: DVKVTQSSRYLVKRTGEKVFLECVQDMDHENMFWYRQDPGLGLRLIYFSYDVKMKEKGDIPEGYSVSREKKERFSLILESASTNQTSMYLCASRRALGGGYEQYFGPGTRLTVT.

The V gene is TRBV20-1, the J gene TRBJ2-1; 7 bases agree with TRBD1. Germline CDR1 reads DFQATT; CDR2 reads SNEGSKA (reference sequence). V was pared by 2 bases and J by 5 bases, with 6 bases of the junction left unmatched. The CDR3 is 14 amino acids. The CDR3 protein is CSARTNRGNNEQFF. CDR3 in DNA: TGCAGTGCTAGAACTAACAGGGGCAACAATGAGCAGTTCTTC.